A selection of T cell receptor beta chains follows, all from one sample in a study of blood T cells in healthy people across ages. TCRdb fed the 5' RACE reads into MiXCR, producing one record per CDR3 protein. This repertoire shows about 640,000 distinct CDR3 sequences, roughly three fifths found once; its top ten account for around 37%. The sequenced material came from blood. Receptors originate from a man in his 60s in good health. Each CDR3 is given with its conserved first and last residue. A D gene is named only where the DNA matches it firmly. Expanded clones get a size class; other rows say once, few or many, or leave the size out.

>.|.|TRBV5-1|TRBJ2-2
TGCGCCAGCAGCTTCCCGAAAAACGCCGGGGAGCTGTTTTTT
CASSFPKNAGELFF
>.|.|TRBV6-1|TRBJ1-2
TGTGCCGGCAGTGAATTAGGACCCGCGAGCCATGGCTACACCTTC
CAGSELGPASHGYTF
>few|TRBD1|TRBV12-3/TRBV12-4|TRBJ1-6
TGTGCCAGCAGTTTCGGAGACAGGGGTAATTCACCCCTCCACTTT
CASSFGDRGNSPLHF
>few|.|TRBV10-3|TRBJ2-7
TGTGCCATCAGTGACGGGTTCTACGAGCAGTACTTC
CAISDGFYEQYF
>few|.|TRBV29-1|TRBJ2-5
TGCAGCGTACCCTCGGTAGGGAAGGAGACCCAGTACTTC
CSVPSVGKETQYF
>.|.|TRBV6-1|TRBJ1-2
TGTGCCAGCAATCAAGGGACGGCGTCGGGGGGCTACACCTTC
CASNQGTASGGYTF
>.|TRBD2|TRBV4-1|TRBJ2-5
TGCGCCAGCAGCTTTCTTTTAGCGGGGGCCGGGGAGACCCAGTACTTC
CASSFLLAGAGETQYF
>.|.|TRBV10-3|TRBJ1-2
TGTGCCATCAGCCAGGGAGGTTCAAACTATGGCTACACCTTC
CAISQGGSNYGYTF
>.|TRBD1|TRBV7-2|TRBJ1-1
TGTGCCAGCAGGCCAACGGACAGGGGGCGGACTGAAGCTTTCTTT
CASRPTDRGRTEAFF
>.|.|TRBV7-9|TRBJ2-5
TGTGCCAGCAGCATGGACTATGAGACCCAGTACTTC
CASSMDYETQYF
>.|.|TRBV5-1|TRBJ1-1
TGCGCCAGCAGCAGGGACATCCTAAGGATGAACACTGAAGCTTTCTTT
CASSRDILRMNTEAFF
>.|TRBD1|TRBV5-1|TRBJ1-5
TGCGCCAGCAGCCCGGGGACAGGGGGTAGCAATCAGCCCCAGCATTTT
CASSPGTGGSNQPQHF
>.|.|TRBV6-5|TRBJ1-2
TGTGCCAGCAGTACCGACAGAAATAACTATGGCTACACCTTC
CASSTDRNNYGYTF
>.|.|TRBV4-1|TRBJ2-7
TGCGCCAGCAGCGCAAGGGACAACTCCTACGAGCAGTACTTC
CASSARDNSYEQYF
>.|.|TRBV5-1|TRBJ2-1
TGCGCCAGCAGCCCCGACGGGGCGGCGGTGGGGTACAATGAGCAGTTCTTC
CASSPDGAAVGYNEQFF
>.|.|TRBV5-1|TRBJ2-7
TGCGCCAGCAGCCCGAGGCAGCCTTTTCGCTCGTGCGAGCAGTACTTC
CASSPRQPFRSCEQYF
>many|.|TRBV4-2|TRBJ1-4
TGTGCCAGCAGCCAAGGCGAAGGGGCCCATGAAAAACTGTTTTTT
CASSQGEGAHEKLFF
>.|TRBD2|TRBV3-1|TRBJ2-7
TGTGCCAGCAGCCAAGAGGGGCTAGCGGTCTACGAGCAGTACTTC
CASSQEGLAVYEQYF
>.|.|TRBV29-1|TRBJ1-2
TGCGCAGTCGGCACCCGGGGCTACACCTTC
CAVGTRGYTF
>.|TRBD1|TRBV5-5|TRBJ2-5
TGTGCCAGCAGCTCGCCTGCAGGGGGCGCGGAGACCCAGTACTTC
CASSSPAGGAETQYF
>many|.|TRBV20-1|TRBJ2-7
TGCAGTGCTAGAGACATGGGGGGCTCCTACGAGCAGTACTTC
CSARDMGGSYEQYF
>.|.|TRBV29-1|TRBJ2-5
TGCAGCGTTGGACATACGGAGACCCAGTACTTC
CSVGHTETQYF
>.|.|TRBV27|TRBJ1-6
TGTGCCAGCAGTTTATCGGTCCCCGCGACTTATCTCCACTTT
CASSLSVPATYLHF
>.|TRBD1|TRBV19|TRBJ1-2
TGTGCCAGTAGTGACCGGACAGGGAAGGATCTCTATGGCTACACCTTC
CASSDRTGKDLYGYTF
>.|TRBD2|TRBV20-1|TRBJ2-1
TGCAGTGCTCGTAGCGGGGCCAAACCGTATGAGCAGTTCTTC
CSARSGAKPYEQFF
>.|TRBD1|TRBV20-1|TRBJ2-5
TGCAGTGCTAGAGGTGGACCGGGACAGGGGATGGATGAGACCCAGTACTTC
CSARGGPGQGMDETQYF
>.|.|TRBV4-1|TRBJ1-4
TGCGCCAGCAGCTTAAGACAGGCCGAGGATGAAAAACTGTTTTTT
CASSLRQAEDEKLFF
>few|TRBD1|TRBV7-6|TRBJ2-5
TGTGCCAGCAGCGGGTCGGACAGGGCAGAGACCCAGTACTTC
CASSGSDRAETQYF
>few|.|TRBV29-1|TRBJ2-5
TGCAGCGTTGGAAAGGGGGTGGAGACCCAGTACTTC
CSVGKGVETQYF
>few|TRBD1|TRBV6-6|TRBJ1-5
TGTGCCAGCAGTAGAGACAGGGGAGGCCAGCCCCAGCATTTT
CASSRDRGGQPQHF
>few|TRBD1|TRBV6-2/TRBV6-3|TRBJ2-1
TGTGCCAGCAGTTCAGGGGGAGTGGTGGAAAATGAGCAGTTCTTC
CASSSGGVVENEQFF
>.|TRBD1|TRBV24-1|TRBJ2-3
TGTGCCACCACCCCGGGACAGGGACCCACAGATACGCAGTATTTT
CATTPGQGPTDTQYF
>.|TRBD1|TRBV27|TRBJ2-7
TGTGCCAGCAGTATACGGACAGGGGGTTACGAGCAGTACTTC
CASSIRTGGYEQYF
>.|TRBD2|TRBV4-1|TRBJ2-7
TGCGCCAGCAGCCAGATGACTAGCGGCTACGAGCAGTACTTC
CASSQMTSGYEQYF
>.|TRBD2|TRBV20-1|TRBJ2-7
TGCAGTGCTAATAATAGGCTAGCGGGGACCTACGAGCAGTACTTC
CSANNRLAGTYEQYF
>few|TRBD1|TRBV29-1|TRBJ2-2
TGCAGCGCGGGACAGGGGGCCGGGGAGCTGTTTTTT
CSAGQGAGELFF
>.|TRBD2|TRBV29-1|TRBJ2-2
TGCAGCGTTGGGACTAGCGGGGGGCCGAACACCGGGGAGCTGTTTTTT
CSVGTSGGPNTGELFF
>.|.|TRBV23-1|TRBJ1-1
TGCGCCAGCAGTCGTGCCCGTCTCGCGAGCACTGAAGCTTTCTTT
CASSRARLASTEAFF
>.|TRBD2|TRBV27|TRBJ2-1
TGTGCCAGCAGTCCCCTTGCGGGGGGCCCGTACAATGAGCAGTTCTTC
CASSPLAGGPYNEQFF
>.|.|TRBV20-1|TRBJ2-1
TGCGGTGCTAGTACGGGGTTAGGAGATGAGCAGTTCTTC
CGASTGLGDEQFF
>.|TRBD1|TRBV20-1|TRBJ2-5
TGCAGTGCTTCGCGAGGGACAGGGCAAGAGACCCAGTACTTC
CSASRGTGQETQYF
>.|TRBD2|TRBV5-1|TRBJ2-3
TGCGCCAGCAGCAAAGTTGTCGGACTAGCGGTTAGCACAGATACGCAGTATTTT
CASSKVVGLAVSTDTQYF
>.|.|TRBV10-3|TRBJ2-7
TGTGCCATCAGTGGGGAAAAGGGCCTCTCCTACGAGCAGTACTTC
CAISGEKGLSYEQYF
>.|TRBD2|TRBV9|TRBJ2-1
TGTGCCAGCAGCTCGGGGGGGGACAATGAGCAGTTCTTC
CASSSGGDNEQFF
>.|.|TRBV5-1|TRBJ2-5
TGCGCCAGCAGCTTTACGGGCGCGGGGGAGACCCAGTACTTC
CASSFTGAGETQYF
>.|.|TRBV4-1|TRBJ2-7
TGCGCCAGCAGCCAAGATCAAGGCAGCCCCGCCGACGAGCAGTACTTC
CASSQDQGSPADEQYF
>.|.|TRBV2|TRBJ1-1
TGTGCCAGCTCTTCGACGACAGAAAACACTGAAGCTTTCTTT
CASSSTTENTEAFF
>few|.|TRBV2|TRBJ2-5
TGTGCCAGCGGTCGGGGGACTCCCTATCAAGAGACCCAGTACTTC
CASGRGTPYQETQYF
>few|.|TRBV27|TRBJ1-5
TGTGCCAGCGGCCGAATCAATCAGCCCCAGCATTTT
CASGRINQPQHF
>.|.|TRBV20-1|TRBJ2-3
TGCAGTGCTAGAAAAGGGATTTCAGATACGCAGTATTTT
CSARKGISDTQYF
>.|.|TRBV20-1|TRBJ1-2
TGCAGTGCTAGAGTGGCGGATGGCTACACCTTC
CSARVADGYTF
>many|.|TRBV6-5|TRBJ1-1
TGTGCCAGCAGTTCCAACTTCGGGACATCTACGGGGACTGAAGCTTTCTTT
CASSSNFGTSTGTEAFF
>.|.|TRBV4-2|TRBJ2-7
TGTGCCAGCAGCCAAGATCCGGCAGGGGTGTACGAGCAGTACTTC
CASSQDPAGVYEQYF
>.|TRBD2|TRBV13|TRBJ2-5
TGTGCCAGCAGCCAATCGACTAGCGGGACCCAGTACTTC
CASSQSTSGTQYF
>few|TRBD1|TRBV28|TRBJ2-7
TGTGCCAGCACCTCGGGGACAGGTTCCTACGAGCAGTACTTC
CASTSGTGSYEQYF
>few|TRBD1|TRBV20-1|TRBJ2-1
TGCAGTGCTAGTCCACAGGGGGTCTACAATGAGCAGTTCTTC
CSASPQGVYNEQFF